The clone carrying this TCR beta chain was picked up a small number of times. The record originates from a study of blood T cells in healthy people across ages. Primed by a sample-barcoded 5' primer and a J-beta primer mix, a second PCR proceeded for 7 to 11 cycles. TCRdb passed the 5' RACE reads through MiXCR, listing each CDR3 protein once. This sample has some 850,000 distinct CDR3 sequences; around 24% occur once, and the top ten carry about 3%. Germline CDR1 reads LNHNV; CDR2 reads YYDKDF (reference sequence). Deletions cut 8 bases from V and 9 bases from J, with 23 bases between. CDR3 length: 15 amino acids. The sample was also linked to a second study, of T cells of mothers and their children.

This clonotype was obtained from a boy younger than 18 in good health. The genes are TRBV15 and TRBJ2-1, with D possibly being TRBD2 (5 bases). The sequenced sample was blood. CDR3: CATFTTPEDAGEQFF. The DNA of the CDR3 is TGTGCCACCTTTACAACCCCAGAGGATGCGGGTGAGCAGTTCTTC.